This TCR beta chain was retrieved from a study of CD4+ T cells in melanoma. Overall study findings and caveats: In melanoma, neoantigen-specific CD4+ T cells reportedly differed in differentiation state. CD8+ T cell, macrophage and B cell function reportedly correlated with neoantigen-specific CD4+ T cells.

The CDR3 loop spans 14 amino acids. Losses at the gene ends were 2 bases for V and 7 bases for J; bases not matched to a gene: 3. Germline lookup yields CDR1 SGHKS and CDR2 YYEKEE (reference sequence). As regards this clone: What it binds is unknown.

Generated by immunoSEQ multiplex PCR, the TCRdb table keeps only in-frame clones and is missing some. The table has roughly 50,000 clones, approximately 92% seen once. This TCR was sampled from a human donor with melanoma. The sequenced sample was peripheral blood. The chain carries TRBV5-5 and TRBJ1-6; TRBD1 matches at 7 bases. DNA for the CDR3: TGTGCCAGCAGCTTCCAGGGGGAGAATTCACCCCTCCACTTT. Protein product: CASSFQGENSPLHF.